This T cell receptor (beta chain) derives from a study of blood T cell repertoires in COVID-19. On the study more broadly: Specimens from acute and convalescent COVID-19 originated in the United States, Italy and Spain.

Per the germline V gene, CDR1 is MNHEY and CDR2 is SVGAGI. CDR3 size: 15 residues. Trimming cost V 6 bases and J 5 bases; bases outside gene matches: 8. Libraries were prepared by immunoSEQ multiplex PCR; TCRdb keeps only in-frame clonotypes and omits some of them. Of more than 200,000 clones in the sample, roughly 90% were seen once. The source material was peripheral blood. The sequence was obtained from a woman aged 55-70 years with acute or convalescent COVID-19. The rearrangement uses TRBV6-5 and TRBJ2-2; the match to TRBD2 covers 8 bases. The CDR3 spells CASRKSGGWTGELFF. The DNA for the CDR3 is TGTGCCAGCAGGAAGAGCGGGGGTTGGACCGGGGAGCTGTTTTTT.